This passage covers 23 T cell receptor beta chains from one sample sequenced in a study of T cells after yellow fever vaccination (dated by TCRdb to the late 2010s). Taken with the paper, the label for treatment or condition translates to: live attenuated yellow fever vaccine strain. Libraries were prepared through 5' RACE. The listed sequencing device is Illumina HiSeq 2500. Clones were called with MiXCR by TCRdb after fastp trimmed the public reads at Q25, and only in-frame beta chains were retained. One record per CDR3 amino acid sequence lists the most common genes and DNA. A total of just under 600,000 distinct CDR3 sequences appear in this sample, roughly 14% of them only once. The ten largest clones add up to more than 12% of the sample. The input for sequencing was PBMCs, taken on the day of the yellow fever booster vaccination. Every receptor here comes from a young man who received the YFV17D yellow fever vaccine.

The chain recombines TRBV6-5 with TRBJ2-3, with TRBD2 identical over 9 bases. The CDR3 runs to 15 residues. The ends lost 0 bases at V and 7 bases at J; junction bases unmatched: 5. The germline V gene has CDR1 MNHEY and CDR2 SVGAGI. This CDR3 is CASSYSIASGNTQYF. The CDR3 DNA sequence: TGTGCCAGCAGTTACTCGATTGCTAGCGGGAATACGCAGTATTTT.

V and J are TRBV7-8 and TRBJ2-1; unclear D gene. The CDR3 has 15 amino acids. Germline CDR1 and CDR2: SGHVS and FQNEAQ. V lost 1 base and J lost 3, with 10 bases in between. The CDR3 DNA reads TGTGCCAGCAGCTTAGAGGGTGCTGGCTACAATGAGCAGTTCTTC. Translated: CASSLEGAGYNEQFF.

This chain joins TRBV2 and TRBJ2-2, with a possible D match to TRBD2 (6 bases). The CDR3 has 15 residues. V lost 0 bases to trimming and J lost 5 bases, with 10 bases between them. Per the germline V gene, CDR1 is SNHLY and CDR2 is FYNNEI. CDR3 DNA sequence: TGTGCCAGCAGTGAAGCAACTAGCCATACCGGGGAGCTGTTTTTT. It encodes CASSEATSHTGELFF.

The rearrangement joins TRBV20-1 to TRBJ2-7, with D perhaps matching TRBD2 (6 bases). The CDR3 runs 17 residues. Germline V gives CDR1 DFQATT, CDR2 SNEGSKA (reference sequence). Trimming took 5 bases from V and 4 from J, leaving 27 bases between them. The CDR3 DNA sequence: TGCAGTGCTGTTCAATGGGGCGGGATGGCATTAAAGTACGAGCAGTACTTC. Translating gives CSAVQWGGMALKYEQYF.

This chain uses TRBV7-2 with TRBJ2-2; tentatively, D is TRBD1 (6 bases). Trimming took off 3 bases at V and 2 bases at J, with 10 bases between the two ends. CDR1 SGHTA and CDR2 FQGNSA come from the germline V gene. There are 15 residues in the CDR3. The CDR3 sequence: CASSFAQGNTGELFF. CDR3 nucleotide sequence: TGTGCCAGCAGCTTCGCACAGGGCAACACCGGGGAGCTGTTTTTT.

This clonotype has a handful of counts. The rearrangement links TRBV29-1 to TRBJ2-7, with 12 bases aligning to TRBD2. Germline CDR1 is SQVTM and CDR2 is ANQGSEA. The CDR3 spans 15 residues. V lost 2 bases and J lost 3; bases outside the gene matches: 5. CDR3 in amino acids: CSVEPETSGSYEQYF. The DNA for the CDR3 is TGCAGCGTTGAACCAGAGACTAGCGGGAGCTACGAGCAGTACTTC.

The chain carries TRBV4-3 and TRBJ2-4, with TRBD2 matching over 11 bases. V was pared by 1 base and J by 6 bases, with 14 bases of the junction left unmatched. The CDR3 runs to 19 residues. Per germline, CDR1 LGHNA and CDR2 YSLEER. In DNA, the CDR3 is TGCGCCAGCAGCCAAGCAATTGGGGCTAGCGGGAGGATAGGAAACATTCAGTACTTC. This codes for CASSQAIGASGRIGNIQYF.

In this sample, this clonotype turned up many times. V gene TRBV6-2 or TRBV6-3 combines with J gene TRBJ2-7; TRBD2 aligns across 13 bases. The germline gives CDR1 MNHEY, CDR2 SVGEGT. CDR3 length: 15 amino acids. V lost 2 bases to trimming and J lost 4 bases; unmatched junction nucleotides: 2. The chain's CDR3 is CASSYEGLAGYEQYF. CDR3 nucleotides: TGTGCCAGCAGTTACGAGGGACTAGCGGGATACGAGCAGTACTTC.

This clonotype was found a few times. The chain uses TRBV5-8 and TRBJ2-3; 11 bases line up with TRBD2. Looked up from germline, CDR1 is SGHTS and CDR2 is YDEGEE. Trimming cost V 2 bases and J 2 bases; bases outside gene matches: 4. The CDR3 runs to 16 residues. The CDR3 region has the DNA TGTGCCAGCAGCTTTCTACTAGCGGGAGCCACAGATACGCAGTATTTT. Its translation is CASSFLLAGATDTQYF.

V usage is TRBV4-2 and J usage is TRBJ2-5, with unresolved D. The CDR3 consists of 14 residues. CDR1 LGHNA and CDR2 YNFKEQ come from the germline V gene. Trimming cost V 1 base and J 2 bases, with 8 bases left between them. CDR3 nucleotides: TGTGCCAGCAGCCAAGTGGACCTTCAAGAGACCCAGTACTTC. Residues: CASSQVDLQETQYF.

This rearrangement joins TRBV20-1 to TRBJ1-5; D remains ambiguous. Trimming removed 6 bases from V and 4 bases from J, with 10 bases in between. Per the germline V gene, CDR1 is DFQATT and CDR2 is SNEGSKA (reference sequence). The CDR3 has 12 amino acids. The CDR3 loop is CSAAGWNQPQHF. CDR3 coding DNA: TGCAGTGCCGCGGGTTGGAATCAGCCCCAGCATTTT.

This clonotype has only a few counts. The genes are TRBV4-1 and TRBJ1-5, with a tentative D call TRBD1 (6 bases). This CDR3 has 17 amino acids. Germline lookup yields CDR1 MGHRA and CDR2 YSYEKL. The V gene lost 0 bases and the J gene lost 5 bases, with 17 bases spanning the gap. The DNA for the CDR3 is TGCGCCAGCAGCCAAGATTTAATACCAGGGGCGCATCAGCCCCAGCATTTT. Residues: CASSQDLIPGAHQPQHF.

V usage is TRBV10-2 and J usage is TRBJ2-3; 7 bases are shared with TRBD2. In germline, CDR1 is WSHSY, CDR2 SAAADI. The length of the CDR3 is 16 residues. With 7 bases clipped from V and 1 base from J, the junction kept 11 bases outside the gene matches. The CDR3, as DNA: TGCGCCAGCACTACTGGGACGGGAGGCCGCACAGATACGCAGTATTTT. Encoded protein: CASTTGTGGRTDTQYF.

This clonotype was seen only a few times. V is TRBV7-2 and J is TRBJ1-1; D is unclear. Germline CDR1 is SGHTA and CDR2 is FQGNSA. The CDR3 spans 14 residues. V lost 8 bases and J lost 4, with 17 bases in between. CDR3 coding DNA: TGTGCCAGCCGCAGCTTATCTATGGGCACTGAAGCTTTCTTT. This gives the protein CASRSLSMGTEAFF.

The genes are TRBV7-2 and TRBJ2-4; 7 bases agree with TRBD2. Unmatched junction bases numbered 13, after V lost 8 bases and J lost 0 bases. The germline V gene encodes CDR1 SGHTA and CDR2 FQGNSA. This CDR3 comprises 17 residues. The DNA for the CDR3 is TGTGCCAGCGGTTCCCCCGGGCTAGCGGTAGCCAAAAACATTCAGTACTTC. Translated, it gives CASGSPGLAVAKNIQYF.

The rearrangement links TRBV5-1 to TRBJ2-7; unclear D gene. V was cut by 0 bases and J by 3 bases, with 10 bases left in between. The CDR3 contains 14 residues. Germline V gene lookup returns CDR1 SGHRS and CDR2 YFSETQ. This CDR3 is CASSLDPSVYEQYF. CDR3 bases: TGCGCCAGCAGCTTGGATCCGTCGGTCTACGAGCAGTACTTC.

This sequence joins TRBV15 and TRBJ2-5; 8 bases fit TRBD2. The trim removed 8 bases at V and 2 bases at J, leaving 4 bases unmatched. Germline V gene data show CDR1 as LNHNV and CDR2 as YYDKDF (reference sequence). The CDR3 sequence is 13 residues long. CDR3 in DNA: TGTGCCACCGCTAGCGGGTTTCAAGAGACCCAGTACTTC. Translated, it gives CATASGFQETQYF.

This clonotype occurred a few times. The DNA of the CDR3 is TGCAGCGTTGAAGCCAATACTCTAGCGGGAGATGAGCAGTTCTTC. Protein sequence: CSVEANTLAGDEQFF. The chain combines TRBV29-1 with TRBJ2-1; 10 bases line up with TRBD2. V lost 1 base and J lost 8; bases outside the gene matches: 8. This CDR3 contains 15 residues. The germline V gene encodes CDR1 SQVTM and CDR2 ANQGSEA.

This chain connects TRBV12-3 or TRBV12-4 to TRBJ2-3; the match to TRBD1 covers 7 bases. Trimming at V came to 3 bases and at J to 2 bases, leaving 5 bases not matched to a gene. This CDR3 region has 15 residues. CDR3 residues: CASSFGGQFTDTQYF. The CDR3 DNA follows: TGTGCCAGCAGTTTTGGGGGACAGTTCACAGATACGCAGTATTTT.

This clonotype showed up just a few times. This rearrangement joins TRBV20-1 to TRBJ2-3; D possibly corresponds to TRBD1 (6 bases). The ends were cut back, 6 bases at V and 1 base at J, with 17 bases in the middle. The CDR3 spans 15 residues. Germline V gene sequence: CDR1 DFQATT, CDR2 SNEGSKA (reference sequence). This chain's CDR3 is CSAGPGGAGTDTQYF. CDR3 DNA: TGCAGTGCCGGACCTGGGGGCGCGGGCACAGATACGCAGTATTTT.

This clonotype occurred a few times. V and J are TRBV19 and TRBJ2-5; TRBD1 aligns across 9 bases. CDR1 is LNHDA, CDR2 SQIVND, per germline (reference sequence). Losses at the gene ends were 4 bases for V and 4 bases for J; bases not matched to a gene: 7. The CDR3 sequence is 15 residues long. CDR3 in amino acids: CASSTRDRVRETQYF. CDR3 coding DNA: TGTGCCAGTAGTACCCGGGACAGGGTACGAGAGACCCAGTACTTC.

This clonotype was recorded a few times. This chain uses TRBV5-1 with TRBJ2-7; D may match TRBD1 or TRBD2 (5 bases each). Trimming cost V 4 bases and J 2 bases, with 19 bases left between them. Germline V gene lookup returns CDR1 SGHRS and CDR2 YFSETQ. The CDR3 is 16 amino acids. The CDR3 nucleotides are TGCGCCAGCAGCCCCGGGGCGGTCCATGCAACCTACGAGCAGTACTTC. Translating gives CASSPGAVHATYEQYF.

Only a few counts were recorded for this clonotype. The V and J genes are TRBV6-7 and TRBJ2-3; D is possibly TRBD2 (6 bases). TRBV6-7 is designated an ORF whose function remains uncertain. This CDR3 is built from 15 residues. Deletions cut 11 bases from V and 3 bases from J, with 21 bases between. The CDR3 coding sequence is TGTGCCGCCATACCGGGAGCGGACCAAACAGATACGCAGTATTTT. As protein: CAAIPGADQTDTQYF.